This entry lists 18 T cell receptor beta chains sequenced from one sample in a study of beta chain features in type 1 diabetes. General study findings and limits: Type 1 diabetes patients had TCRB CDR3s that were shorter (moderately but significantly so) in all four CD4+ subsets.

For these receptors, no antigen is known. The sequenced template was cDNA made from the entire isolated RNA. Produced via immunoSEQ multiplex PCR; TCRdb's table is partial and in-frame only. The profile shows roughly 340,000 clones, less than 15% of them singletons. What was sequenced was naive CD4+ T cells from blood. Every receptor here comes from a woman aged 18-30 years with type 1 diabetes.

This clone was found a few times. The chain couples TRBV7-2 to TRBJ2-1, with 8 bases that match TRBD2. The CDR3 sequence is 16 residues long. Germline CDR1 SGHTA, CDR2 FQGNSA. Unmatched junction bases numbered 9, after V lost 5 bases and J lost 3 bases. The CDR3 region is CASSLRLAPIYNEQFF. CDR3 DNA sequence: TGTGCCAGCAGCCTCCGACTAGCGCCGATCTACAATGAGCAGTTCTTC.

The V gene is TRBV5-1, the J gene TRBJ2-3; TRBD2 matches at 13 bases. V trimming: 6 bases; J trimming: 5 bases; junction bases outside the gene matches: 9. The CDR3 is made up of 16 amino acids. The germline CDR1 and CDR2 sequences are SGHRS and YFSETQ. The CDR3 protein is CASNPRLAGGQDTQYF. Written as DNA, the CDR3 is TGCGCCAGCAACCCTAGACTAGCGGGAGGACAAGATACGCAGTATTTT.

The V gene is TRBV19, the J gene TRBJ2-4, with D perhaps matching TRBD2 (7 bases). Germline V gene lookup returns CDR1 LNHDA and CDR2 SQIVND (reference sequence). V was shortened by 5 bases and J by 8 bases, with 13 bases between the two germline ends. This CDR3 contains 13 residues. The CDR3, as DNA: TGTGCCAGTAGTTTTCGGGGGGCGGACATTCAGTACTTC. Protein product: CASSFRGADIQYF. Complete variable domain (other parts from reference TRBV19 and TRBJ2-4): DGGITQSPKYLFRKEGQNVTLSCEQNLNHDAMYWYRQDPGQGLRLIYYSQIVNDFQKGDIAEGYSVSREKKESFPLTVTSAQKNPTAFYLCASSFRGADIQYFGAGTRLSVL.

The chain carries TRBV5-1 and TRBJ2-5; 10 bases are shared with TRBD1. The CDR3 totals 15 residues. Unmatched junction bases numbered 4, after V lost 4 bases and J lost 1 base. Germline V gene lookup returns CDR1 SGHRS and CDR2 YFSETQ. For the CDR3, the DNA is TGCGCCAGCAGCCGAGGACAGGGGGTCCAAGAGACCCAGTACTTC. Encoded protein: CASSRGQGVQETQYF.

The chain has TRBV10-3 and TRBJ2-7, with D tentatively TRBD2 (6 bases). CDR1 and CDR2 from the germline V gene are ENHRY and SYGVKD. The CDR3 consists of 14 residues. Trimming shortened V by 7 bases and J by 3 bases, and 16 bases separated the two germline ends. CDR3 sequence reads: CAITNPGLIYEQYF. In DNA form, the CDR3 reads TGTGCCATCACCAACCCGGGACTGATCTACGAGCAGTACTTC.

The genes are TRBV5-4 and TRBJ2-1; TRBD1 is a possible D gene (6 bases). V lost 3 bases, J lost 7 bases, and 14 bases lay in between. This CDR3 spans 14 amino acids. Germline V lookup: CDR1 SGHNT, CDR2 YYREEE (reference sequence). The CDR3 protein is CASSSRDKGNEQFF. DNA for the CDR3: TGTGCCAGCAGCTCCCGGGACAAAGGGAATGAGCAGTTCTTC.

There are a few counts of this clone. The J gene is TRBJ2-1, the V gene TRBV10-3, with TRBD2 matching over 9 bases. V gave up 0 bases and J gave up 7 bases; unmatched junction bases: 10. The CDR3 has 17 residues. CDR1 is ENHRY, CDR2 SYGVKD, per germline. CDR3 sequence reads: CAISESWGLAIQNEQFF. CDR3 in DNA: TGTGCCATCAGTGAGTCGTGGGGACTAGCTATTCAAAATGAGCAGTTCTTC.

This chain uses TRBV7-9 with TRBJ1-2, with no clear D. V lost 5 bases and J lost 3, with 13 bases in between. The germline V gene has CDR1 SEHNR and CDR2 FQNEAQ (reference sequence). This CDR3 spans 14 amino acids. This CDR3 is CASSPETYYYGYTF. CDR3 bases: TGTGCCAGCAGCCCCGAGACATATTACTATGGCTACACCTTC. The whole variable domain, remainder taken from reference TRBV7-9 and TRBJ1-2, is DTGVSQNPRHKITKRGQNVTFRCDPISEHNRLYWYRQTLGQGPEFLTYFQNEAQLEKSRLLSDRFSAERPKGSFSTLEIQRTEQGDSAMYLCASSPETYYYGYTFGSGTRLTVV.

The chain links TRBV20-1 to TRBJ2-7; D gene ambiguous. The V end was cut by 4 bases, the J end by 4 bases, with 8 bases between. This CDR3 is built from 11 residues. CDR1 and CDR2 from the germline V gene are DFQATT and SNEGSKA (reference sequence). The CDR3 nucleotides are TGCAGTGCTATCAATCATTACGAGCAGTACTTC. Residues: CSAINHYEQYF.

This clone was found a few times. V usage is TRBV4-1 and J usage is TRBJ1-1; 9 positions match TRBD1. The CDR3 contains 16 residues. The trim removed 8 bases at V and 0 bases at J, leaving 10 bases unmatched. Germline V gene lookup returns CDR1 MGHRA and CDR2 YSYEKL. The CDR3 reads CASRSGTGRMNTEAFF. CDR3 DNA sequence: TGCGCCAGCCGCTCCGGGACAGGGAGAATGAACACTGAAGCTTTCTTT.

The sample holds a few counts of this clone. This sequence joins TRBV11-1 and TRBJ2-7; D gene uncertain. The CDR3 totals 13 residues. Trimming took 0 bases from V and 9 from J, leaving 12 bases between them. Germline V gene data show CDR1 as SGHAT and CDR2 as FQDESV (reference sequence). The CDR3 spells CASSLATLRRQYF. CDR3 nucleotide sequence: TGTGCCAGCAGCTTAGCCACCCTTCGTAGGCAGTACTTC.

A note on this clone: Other DNA variants within this sample encode the same CDR3. In DNA form, the CDR3 reads TGTGCCAGCAGTCTGCAAGAGACCCAGTACTTC. This sequence encodes CASSLQETQYF. The V gene is TRBV28, the J gene TRBJ2-5; D remains ambiguous. V lost 5 bases and J 2 bases, leaving 3 bases between the germline ends. The CDR3 consists of 11 residues. Looked up from germline, CDR1 is MDHEN and CDR2 is SYDVKM.

The V gene is TRBV5-8, the J gene TRBJ2-7; D call uncertain. Looked up from germline, CDR1 is SGHTS and CDR2 is YDEGEE. Trimming took 2 bases from V and 7 from J, leaving 10 bases between them. The CDR3 is 12 residues long. CDR3 nucleotide sequence: TGTGCCAGCAGCTTAGTAGGAGAGGAGCAGTACTTC. Protein product: CASSLVGEEQYF.

This clone showed up just a few times. The chain links TRBV7-9 to TRBJ2-1, with a tentative D call TRBD1 (6 bases). The CDR3 has 15 residues. V was shortened by 2 bases and J by 3 bases, with 11 bases between the two germline ends. CDR1 is SEHNR and CDR2 is FQNEAQ in the germline V gene (reference sequence). Here the CDR3 DNA reads TGTGCCAGCAGCTTAAAGAAGACAGGCTACAATGAGCAGTTCTTC. As protein: CASSLKKTGYNEQFF. Full variable domain (outside the CDR3, taken from reference TRBV7-9 and TRBJ2-1): DTGVSQNPRHKITKRGQNVTFRCDPISEHNRLYWYRQTLGQGPEFLTYFQNEAQLEKSRLLSDRFSAERPKGSFSTLEIQRTEQGDSAMYLCASSLKKTGYNEQFFGPGTRLTVL.

The J gene is TRBJ2-5, the V gene TRBV5-4; TRBD2 matches at 12 bases. Per germline, CDR1 SGHNT and CDR2 YYREEE (reference sequence). The CDR3 length is 15 residues. With V trimmed by 6 bases and J by 4 bases, 7 bases remained unmatched. The CDR3 DNA sequence: TGTGCCAGCACCGGGACGACTAGCGGGGGAGAGACCCAGTACTTC. Residues: CASTGTTSGGETQYF.

In this sample, this clone turned up a few times. The V and J genes are TRBV4-3 and TRBJ2-1; TRBD2 matches 12 bases. J was trimmed by 8 bases and V by 0 bases; bases with no gene match: 14. Germline CDR1 is LGHNA and CDR2 is YSLEER. CDR3 length equals 19 residues. CDR3 sequence: CASSQDHWTSGMAPDEQFF. DNA of the CDR3: TGCGCCAGCAGCCAAGATCATTGGACTAGCGGGATGGCTCCGGATGAGCAGTTCTTC.

V and J are TRBV7-9 and TRBJ1-5; D not resolved. This CDR3 has 12 amino acids. From germline, CDR1 is SEHNR and CDR2 FQNEAQ (reference sequence). V was clipped by 2 bases and J by 5 bases, with 4 bases between them. CDR3: CASSLIDQPQHF. DNA of the CDR3: TGTGCCAGCAGCTTAATAGATCAGCCCCAGCATTTT.

This clone was counted between two and nine times. This chain links TRBV5-4 with TRBJ1-1; 7 bases are a match to TRBD1. The length of the CDR3 is 15 residues. CDR1 and CDR2 (germline): SGHNT, YYREEE (reference sequence). V lost 0 bases to trimming and J lost 4 bases; unmatched junction nucleotides: 6. The CDR3, as DNA: TGTGCCAGCAGCTTGGCGGGACAGAGGTTCACTGAAGCTTTCTTT. Translating gives CASSLAGQRFTEAFF.